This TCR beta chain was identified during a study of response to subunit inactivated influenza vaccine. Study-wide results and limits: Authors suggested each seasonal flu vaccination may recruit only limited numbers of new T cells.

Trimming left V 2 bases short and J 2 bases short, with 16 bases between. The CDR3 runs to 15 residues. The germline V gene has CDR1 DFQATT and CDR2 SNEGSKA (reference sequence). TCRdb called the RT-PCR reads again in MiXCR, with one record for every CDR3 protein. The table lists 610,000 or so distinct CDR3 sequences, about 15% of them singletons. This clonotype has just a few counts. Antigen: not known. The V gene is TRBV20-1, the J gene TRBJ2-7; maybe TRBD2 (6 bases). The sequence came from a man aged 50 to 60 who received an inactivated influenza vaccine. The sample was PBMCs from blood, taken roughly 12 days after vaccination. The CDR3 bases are TGCAGTGCTAGAAGGGGAGCGGGTCACCCCTACGAGCAGTACTTC. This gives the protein CSARRGAGHPYEQYF.